This T cell receptor beta chain derives from a study of cytomegalovirus exposure and HLA in healthy donors. Across the whole study: In a later analysis, the roughly 120 validation repertoires were reported to have used the same platform as the roughly 610 first-cohort repertoires.

Only in-frame clones appear in the TCRdb table, and some are missing; sequencing was by immunoSEQ multiplex PCR. Of about 250,000 clones in the sample, more than 75% were seen once. Note on this clone: No antigen is known for it. The sample contains more than one DNA sequence encoding this CDR3.

General study findings and limits: Investigators reported 164 TCR beta chains as tied to cytomegalovirus. Confirmation in vitro established that three CMV-associated chains were specific for CMV antigens. Reported results showed that the classifier diagnosed cytomegalovirus status with high specificity and sensitivity.

The CDR3 has 15 residues. Germline CDR1 is SGHNT and CDR2 is YYREEE (reference sequence). Trimming took 1 base from V and 0 from J, leaving 8 bases between them. The source material was PBMCs. This TCR came from a man younger than 30 in good health and CMV-seronegative. The chain employs TRBV5-4 and TRBJ2-1; the D gene is possibly TRBD2 (6 bases). CDR3 sequence reads: CASSLRGGSYNEQFF. The CDR3 nucleotides read TGTGCCAGCAGCTTGCGGGGAGGCTCCTACAATGAGCAGTTCTTC.